The subject of this entry is one TCR beta chain. The sample is drawn from a study of CXCR3-negative and CXCR3-positive naive CD8 T cells. There are 16 residues in the CDR3. The V gene's germline CDR1 is SGHKS and CDR2 YYEKEE (reference sequence). A CD45RO-CCR7+CD27+CD95- profile was what naive CD8+ T cells displayed. Carrying UMI labels, the TRB cDNA libraries were prepared through 5' RACE. TCRdb reprocessed the 5' RACE reads; each CDR3 protein has one entry and no DNA is given. Its table records over 70,000 distinct CDR3 sequences. The V call is TRBV5-5, the J call TRBJ2-3; the TCRdb call, TRBD1, lacks DNA for checking. The receptor comes from a human donor in good health. Some clones in this sample may be carry-over from other donors' samples. Sequenced material: naive CXCR3- CD8+ T cells from blood. Subset defined: CD45RO-CCR7+CD27+CD95- naive CD8+ T cells lacking CXCR3 (TNR3-). The CDR3 spells CASSLAWAGKADTQYF.